The clone carrying this T cell receptor (beta chain) occurred a few times. The data are from a study of Ad26.COV2.S vaccination and SARS-CoV-2 variants. CDR1 and CDR2 from the germline V gene are KGHDR and SFDVKD. This CDR3 has 16 residues. The germline V and J ends were trimmed by 2 bases and 0 bases, with 10 bases remaining between them. Sequencing was performed with immunoSEQ multiplex PCR; in TCRdb, only in-frame clones are kept and a portion is missing. The profile shows approximately 300,000 clones, around 81% of them singletons. Noted treatment: 15 to 20 received Ad26.COV2.S at low or high dose, single or two shots; several received placebo; per-sample allocation not given. Material that was analyzed had been drawn on day 63 after the first vaccine or placebo injection.

The starting material was peripheral blood, obtained in a trial of Ad26.COV2.S vaccine versus placebo. The chain joins TRBV24-1 to TRBJ2-1, with D possibly TRBD2 on 6 matching bases. The clonotype was recovered from a person aged 18 to 65 who received the Ad26.COV2.S COVID-19 vaccine or a placebo. The CDR3 bases are TGTGCCACCAGTGATTCAGCGGGCAGCTCCTACAATGAGCAGTTCTTC. It specifies CATSDSAGSSYNEQFF.